This T cell receptor beta chain was identified in a study of OX40 agonist ivuxolimab in advanced cancers. Study information: An agonistic human IgG2 monoclonal antibody against OX40 (CD134) was given. Prior anti-PD-1, anti-PD-L1 or anti-CTLA-4 therapy did not bar entry, and approximately 40% had some. General study results and limits: More expanded clones were seen, on average, in CD8+ T cells than in CD4+.

Details on this clone: Antigen specificity is unknown.

With 5 bases clipped from V and 2 bases from J, the junction kept 15 bases outside the gene matches. This CDR3 region has 18 residues. Looked up from germline, CDR1 is LGHNA and CDR2 is YNFKEQ. Samples were taken at baseline and on day 1 of cycles 4 and 7. Sequenced by immunoSEQ multiplex PCR; TCRdb stores in-frame clones only, minus some. The sample gives tens of thousands of clones, approximately 92% of which show up once; around 26% is in the top ten. The chain links TRBV4-2 to TRBJ2-7; the match to TRBD1 covers 10 bases. Here the sequenced sample was CD4+ or CD8+ T cells sorted from blood, taken in a trial of the OX40 agonist ivuxolimab. The sequence was collected from an adult with an advanced solid tumor such as melanoma, head and neck, liver or kidney cancer. The CDR3 sequence is CASSSLGPGQGDAYEQYF. CDR3 DNA sequence: TGTGCCAGCAGCTCCCTTGGCCCCGGACAGGGGGATGCCTACGAGCAGTACTTC.